One T cell receptor (beta chain) is described in this entry. Its antigen is still unknown. This sample was included in a study of cytomegalovirus exposure and HLA in healthy donors. The CDR3 totals 13 residues. Germline V gene lookup returns CDR1 MNHEY and CDR2 SMNVEV (reference sequence). PCR was performed using 60 Vbeta and 13 Jbeta primers. Per the study methods: A follow-up analysis tallied tens of millions of unique TCR beta chains, approximately 10 million shared. Sequencing used immunoSEQ multiplex PCR; TCRdb keeps in-frame clones, though not all of them. V and J calls and clone size are copied from that table; D and trimming were computed from the DNA. Here the sample spans roughly 140,000 clones, approximately 79% being singletons. Study findings and constraints: In a later analysis, roughly 17,000 TCR beta sequences were associated with HLA alleles at 0.05 false discovery rate. According to a later analysis, donors in an Asian-associated ancestry cluster reportedly had fewer N-insertions than the roughly 630-donor mean.

J is TRBJ2-5 and V is TRBV27; no definite D call. The J call is uncertain, as TRBJ2-7 better fits the DNA end. The sequence came from a female donor in good health and CMV-seronegative. The sample was PBMCs. The CDR3 coding sequence is TGTGCCAGCAGTTCTGTAGTCTCCTACGAGCAGTACTTC. It encodes CASSSVVSYEQYF.